This T cell receptor (beta chain) is drawn from a study of glioma-infiltrating T cells after dendritic cell vaccination. Across the whole study: Patients received three intradermal dendritic cell vaccine injections at biweekly intervals. Study-wide results and limits: Higher pretreatment TIL content predicted longer progression-free time and survival.

This CDR3 is 15 amino acids long. V lost 0 bases and J lost 2, with 10 bases in between. Germline V gene data show CDR1 as SGHKS and CDR2 as YYEKEE (reference sequence). The primer mix had 60 V beta and 13 J beta primers. Sequenced by immunoSEQ multiplex PCR; TCRdb stores in-frame clones only, minus some. The repertoire holds about 50,000 clones, with 65% to 90% as singletons. This clone was counted a single time. What it binds is not known. Sequencing used blood, obtained before dendritic cell vaccination. V gene TRBV5-5 combines with J gene TRBJ2-3; D possibly corresponds to TRBD2 (6 bases). The sequence came from a human donor with glioblastoma. CDR3 in amino acids: CASSLVAGFTDTQYF. The CDR3, as DNA: TGTGCCAGCAGCTTGGTGGCGGGATTCACAGATACGCAGTATTTT.